This T cell receptor (beta chain) was captured in a study of response to subunit inactivated influenza vaccine. Each CDR3 protein is one row after TCRdb ran MiXCR on the RT-PCR reads. The sample comprises roughly 150,000 distinct CDR3 sequences, approximately 10% of which are singletons, and around 11% rests with the top ten. This clonotype showed up just a few times. The CDR3 is 14 amino acids. Trimming took 3 bases from V and 1 from J, leaving 9 bases between them. Germline values: CDR1 PRHDT, CDR2 FYEKMQ (reference sequence). The chain recombines TRBV13 with TRBJ1-1, with D unresolved. Here the sequenced sample was non-naive T cells sorted from PBMCs, taken around seven weeks after vaccination. The receptor was derived from a man between 50 and 59 years old who received an inactivated influenza vaccine. The CDR3 DNA follows: TGTGCCAGCAGCTTCTATTCTAAGAACACTGAAGCTTTCTTT. This codes for CASSFYSKNTEAFF.